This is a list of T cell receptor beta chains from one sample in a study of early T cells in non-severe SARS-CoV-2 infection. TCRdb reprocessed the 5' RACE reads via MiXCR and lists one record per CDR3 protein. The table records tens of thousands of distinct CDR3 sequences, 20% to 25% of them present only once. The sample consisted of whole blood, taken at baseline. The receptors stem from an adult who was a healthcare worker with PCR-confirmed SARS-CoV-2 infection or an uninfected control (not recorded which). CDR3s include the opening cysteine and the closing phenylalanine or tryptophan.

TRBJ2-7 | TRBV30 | CAWSVHLMFYEQYF
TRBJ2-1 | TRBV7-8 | CASSFLVGRYNEQFF
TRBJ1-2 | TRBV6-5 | CASKDGTYGYTF
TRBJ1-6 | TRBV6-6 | CASTQDSRGGSSPLHF
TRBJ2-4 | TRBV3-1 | CASSPMGMTVAKNIQYF
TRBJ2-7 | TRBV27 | CASSLSGGTYEQYF
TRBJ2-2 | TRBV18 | CASSPRPGRNTGELFF
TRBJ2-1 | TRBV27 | CASSFRGASYNEQFF
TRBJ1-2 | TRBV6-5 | CASSPGTGGYGYTF
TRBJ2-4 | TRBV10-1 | CASSLDRGTKNIQYF
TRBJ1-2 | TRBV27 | CASSFRAAYGYTF
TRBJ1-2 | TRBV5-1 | CASAEAGQYSVYGYTF
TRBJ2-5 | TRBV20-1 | CSATGAGGFQETQYF
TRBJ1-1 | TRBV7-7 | CASSPGQGIEANTEAFF
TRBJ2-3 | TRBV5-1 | CASSPLGRSIPDTQYF
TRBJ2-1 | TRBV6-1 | CASKGTGTANNEQFF
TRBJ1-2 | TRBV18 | CASSPSGQGVYGYTF
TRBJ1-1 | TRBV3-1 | CASRGNTEAFF
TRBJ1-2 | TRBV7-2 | CASSLLGAYYGYTF
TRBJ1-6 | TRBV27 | CASTPESNSPLHF
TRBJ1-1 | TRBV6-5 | CASTYGGGTEAFF
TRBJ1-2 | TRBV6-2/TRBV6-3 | CASTLGGSTDLGYTF
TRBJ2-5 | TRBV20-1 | CSANGLGNQETQYF
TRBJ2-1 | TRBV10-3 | CAISGGSSSGEQFF
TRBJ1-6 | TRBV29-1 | CSCRDQNNSPLHF
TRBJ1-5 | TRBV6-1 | CASTGSGQGRQPQHF
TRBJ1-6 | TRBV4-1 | CASSQDLARANSPLHF
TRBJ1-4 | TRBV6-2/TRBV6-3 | CASSSPGEKLFF
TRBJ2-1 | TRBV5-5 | CASSLGNTLNEQFF
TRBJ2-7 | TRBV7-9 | CASSPTGGLYEQYF
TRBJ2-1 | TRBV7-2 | CASSLAGGPNEQFF
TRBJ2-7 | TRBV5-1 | CASSNPGGLSYEQYF
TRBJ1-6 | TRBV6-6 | CASRTGNSPLHF
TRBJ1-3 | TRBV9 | CASSGTGPPGNTIYF
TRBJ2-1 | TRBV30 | CAWSVGGFEQFF
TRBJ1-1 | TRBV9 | CASSVRGGGSEAFF
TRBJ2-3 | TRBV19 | CASGLDTQYF
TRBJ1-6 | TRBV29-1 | CSARDSYNSPLHF
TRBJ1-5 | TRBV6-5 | CASSDRGGQPQHF
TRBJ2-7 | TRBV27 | CASTTGTSSYEQYF
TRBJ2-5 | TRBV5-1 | CASTLEFQETQYF
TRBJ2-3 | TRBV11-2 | CASRVIAGGSTDTQYF
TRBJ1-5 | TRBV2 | CASSEAGALNQPQHF
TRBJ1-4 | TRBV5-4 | CASSLEGAGEKLFF
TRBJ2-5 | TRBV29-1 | CSGTPPGASYQETQYF
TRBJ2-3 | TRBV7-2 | CASSLAQGRYTQYF
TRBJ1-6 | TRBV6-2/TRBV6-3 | CASTVYPNSPLHF
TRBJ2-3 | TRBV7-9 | CASSPPADTQYF
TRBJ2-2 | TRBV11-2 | CASSLGTMPTGELFF
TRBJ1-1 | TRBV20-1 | CSATQGGAWGTEAFF
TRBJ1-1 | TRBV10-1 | CASSEALGSTEAFF
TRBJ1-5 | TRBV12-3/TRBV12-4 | CASTGGQGQPQHF
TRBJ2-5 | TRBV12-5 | CASLGGAVETQYF